This entry is about one T cell receptor (beta chain). Its antigen is not known. This entry is derived from a study of beta chain features in type 1 diabetes. The wider study: Regarding age, gender and cell yields, patients proved similar to healthy donors. The samples had roughly 100,000,000 sorted cells examined in all. Study findings and constraints: Researchers reported that naive, central memory and Treg TCRB repertoires appeared more similar in patients than in healthy donors.

This CDR3 is built from 13 residues. Germline assignment: CDR1 GTSNPN and CDR2 SVGIG (reference sequence). V lost 4 bases to trimming and J lost 4 bases, with 13 bases between them. All of the isolated RNA was reverse transcribed, so expressed TCRB transcripts were sequenced. Sequenced by immunoSEQ multiplex PCR; TCRdb stores in-frame clones only, minus some. The table records about 350,000 clones, 20% of them present only once. The sequenced material came from naive CD4+ T cells from blood. The chain recombines TRBV30 with TRBJ1-2, with unresolved D. The receptor's source is a woman between 18 and 29 years old in good health. The CDR3 DNA sequence: TGTGCCTGGAATGCAGGAAGCCTCTATGGCTACACCTTC. Translation: CAWNAGSLYGYTF.